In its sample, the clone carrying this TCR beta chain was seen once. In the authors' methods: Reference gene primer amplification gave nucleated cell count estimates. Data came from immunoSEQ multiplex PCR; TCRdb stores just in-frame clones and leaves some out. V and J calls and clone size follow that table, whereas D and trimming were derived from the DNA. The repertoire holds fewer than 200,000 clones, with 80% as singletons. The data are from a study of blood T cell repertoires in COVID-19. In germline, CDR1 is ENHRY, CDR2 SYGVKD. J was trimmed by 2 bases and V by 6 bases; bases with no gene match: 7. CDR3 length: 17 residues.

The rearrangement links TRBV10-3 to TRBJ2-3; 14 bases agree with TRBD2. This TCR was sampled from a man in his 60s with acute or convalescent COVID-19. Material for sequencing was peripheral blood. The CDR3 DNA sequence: TGTGCCATCAGAGTGGGACTAGCGGGGGCCAACACAGATACGCAGTATTTT. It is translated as CAIRVGLAGANTDTQYF.